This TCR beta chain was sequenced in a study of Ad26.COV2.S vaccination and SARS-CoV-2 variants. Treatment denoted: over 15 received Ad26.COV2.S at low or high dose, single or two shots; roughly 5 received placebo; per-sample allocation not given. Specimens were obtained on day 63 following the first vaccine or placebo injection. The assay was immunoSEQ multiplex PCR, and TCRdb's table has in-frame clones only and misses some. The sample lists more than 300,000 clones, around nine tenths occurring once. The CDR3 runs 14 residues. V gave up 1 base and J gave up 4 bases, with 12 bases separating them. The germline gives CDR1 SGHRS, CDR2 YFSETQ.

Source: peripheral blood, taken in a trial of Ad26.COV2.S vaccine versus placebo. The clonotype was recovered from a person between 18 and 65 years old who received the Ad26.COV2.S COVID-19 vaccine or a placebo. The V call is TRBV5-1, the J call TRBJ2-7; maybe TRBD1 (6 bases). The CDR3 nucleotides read TGCGCCAGCAGCTTGACGACAGGAAAATACGAGCAGTACTTC. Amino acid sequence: CASSLTTGKYEQYF.